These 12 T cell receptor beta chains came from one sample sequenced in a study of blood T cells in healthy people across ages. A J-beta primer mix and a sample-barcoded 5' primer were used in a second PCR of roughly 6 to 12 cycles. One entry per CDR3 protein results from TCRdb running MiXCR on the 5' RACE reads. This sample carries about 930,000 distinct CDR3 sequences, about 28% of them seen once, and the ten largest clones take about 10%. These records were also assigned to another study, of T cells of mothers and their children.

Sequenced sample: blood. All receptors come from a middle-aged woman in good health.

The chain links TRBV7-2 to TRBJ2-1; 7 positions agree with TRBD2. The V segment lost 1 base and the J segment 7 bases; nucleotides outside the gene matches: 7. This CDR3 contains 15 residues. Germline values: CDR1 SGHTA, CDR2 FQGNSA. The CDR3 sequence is CASSLDAGVPNEQFF. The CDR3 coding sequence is TGTGCCAGCAGCTTAGATGCGGGGGTGCCAAATGAGCAGTTCTTC.

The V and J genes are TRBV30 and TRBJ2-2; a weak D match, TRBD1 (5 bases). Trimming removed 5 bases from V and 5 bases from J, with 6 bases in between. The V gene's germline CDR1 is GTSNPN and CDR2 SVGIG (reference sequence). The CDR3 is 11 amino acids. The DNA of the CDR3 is TGTGCCTGGTACAGGACCGGGGAGCTGTTTTTT. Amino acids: CAWYRTGELFF.

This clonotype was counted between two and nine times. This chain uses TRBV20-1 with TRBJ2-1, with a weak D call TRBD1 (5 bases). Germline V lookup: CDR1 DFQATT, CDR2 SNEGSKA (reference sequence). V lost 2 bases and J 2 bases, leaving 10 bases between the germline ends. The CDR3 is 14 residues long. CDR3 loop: CSARIQGTYNEQFF. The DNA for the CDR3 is TGCAGTGCTAGAATCCAGGGTACCTACAATGAGCAGTTCTTC.

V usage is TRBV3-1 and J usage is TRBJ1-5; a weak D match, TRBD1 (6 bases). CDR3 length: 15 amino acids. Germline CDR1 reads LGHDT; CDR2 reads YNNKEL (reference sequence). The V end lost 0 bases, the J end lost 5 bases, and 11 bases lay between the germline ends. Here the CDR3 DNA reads TGTGCCAGCAGCCAAGAAACCGGGGGCGATCAGCCCCAGCATTTT. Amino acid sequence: CASSQETGGDQPQHF.

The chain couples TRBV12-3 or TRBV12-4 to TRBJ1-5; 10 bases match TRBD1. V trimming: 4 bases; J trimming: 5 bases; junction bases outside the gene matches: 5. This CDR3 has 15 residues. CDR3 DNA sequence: TGTGCCAGCAGTTCAGTGGGACAGGGGTATCAGCCCCAGCATTTT. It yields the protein CASSSVGQGYQPQHF.

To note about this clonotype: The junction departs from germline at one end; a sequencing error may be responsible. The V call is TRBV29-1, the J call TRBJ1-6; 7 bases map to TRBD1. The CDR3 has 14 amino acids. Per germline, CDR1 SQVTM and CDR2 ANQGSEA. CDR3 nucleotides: TGCAGCGTTCGGACAGGCTCGATTAATTCGCCCCTCCACTTT. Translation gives CSVRTGSINSPLHF.

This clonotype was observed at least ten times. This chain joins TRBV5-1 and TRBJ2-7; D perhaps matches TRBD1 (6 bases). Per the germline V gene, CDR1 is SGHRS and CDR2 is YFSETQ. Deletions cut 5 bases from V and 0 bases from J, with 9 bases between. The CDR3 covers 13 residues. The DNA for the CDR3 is TGCGCCAGCAGTGGACAGAACTCCTACGAGCAGTACTTC. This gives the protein CASSGQNSYEQYF.

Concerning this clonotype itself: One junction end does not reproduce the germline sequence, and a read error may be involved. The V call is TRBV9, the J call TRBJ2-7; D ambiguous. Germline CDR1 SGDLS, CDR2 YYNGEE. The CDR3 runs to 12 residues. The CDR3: CAGSRTAYEQYF. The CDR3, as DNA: TGTGCCGGCAGCAGGACCGCCTACGAGCAGTACTTC.

The CDR3 DNA reads TGCAGTGCTAGAGATTCCCCCCGGGGCGGCTATGGCTACACCTTC. This translates into CSARDSPRGGYGYTF. The rearrangement uses TRBV20-1 and TRBJ1-2, with D possibly matching TRBD1 (5 bases). Germline CDR1 DFQATT, CDR2 SNEGSKA (reference sequence). This CDR3 comprises 15 residues. V was cut by 0 bases and J by 4 bases, with 15 bases left in between.

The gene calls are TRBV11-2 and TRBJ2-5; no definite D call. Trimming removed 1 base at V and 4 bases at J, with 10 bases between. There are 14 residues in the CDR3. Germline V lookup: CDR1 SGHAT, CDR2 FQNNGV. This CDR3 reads CASSLGVNPETQYF. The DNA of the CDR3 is TGTGCCAGCAGCTTAGGGGTTAACCCAGAGACCCAGTACTTC.

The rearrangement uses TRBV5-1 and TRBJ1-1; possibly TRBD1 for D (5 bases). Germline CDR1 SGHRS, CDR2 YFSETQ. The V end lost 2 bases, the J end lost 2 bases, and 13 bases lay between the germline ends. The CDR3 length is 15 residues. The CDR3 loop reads CASSLIDSLNTEAFF. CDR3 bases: TGCGCCAGCAGCTTAATTGACAGCCTAAACACTGAAGCTTTCTTT.

CDR3 nucleotide sequence: TGCGCCAGCAGCCAAGATCCCAGGGGGGAAGAGACCCAGTACTTC. This sequence encodes CASSQDPRGEETQYF. The genes are TRBV4-1 and TRBJ2-5, with a tentative D call TRBD1 (7 bases). V lost 0 bases and J 3 bases, leaving 11 bases between the germline ends. Germline V lookup: CDR1 MGHRA, CDR2 YSYEKL. The CDR3 contains 15 residues.